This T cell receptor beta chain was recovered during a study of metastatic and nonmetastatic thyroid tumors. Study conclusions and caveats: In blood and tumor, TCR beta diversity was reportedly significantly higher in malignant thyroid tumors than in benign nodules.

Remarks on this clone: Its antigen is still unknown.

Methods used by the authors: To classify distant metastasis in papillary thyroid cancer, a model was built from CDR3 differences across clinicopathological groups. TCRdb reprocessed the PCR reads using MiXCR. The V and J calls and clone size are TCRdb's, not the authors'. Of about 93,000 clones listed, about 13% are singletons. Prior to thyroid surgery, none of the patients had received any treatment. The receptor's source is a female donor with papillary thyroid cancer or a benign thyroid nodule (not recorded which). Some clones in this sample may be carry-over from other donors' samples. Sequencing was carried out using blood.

Here the CDR3 reads CASIPNPGQGTDTQYF. The CDR3 DNA is TGTGCCAGCATCCCAAACCCGGGACAGGGTACAGATACGCAGTATTTT. The chain combines TRBV6-2 or TRBV6-3 with TRBJ2-3; TRBD1 agrees at 9 bases. This CDR3 is built from 16 residues. Trimming cost V 7 bases and J 3 bases; bases outside gene matches: 11. Germline values: CDR1 MNHEY, CDR2 SVGEGT.